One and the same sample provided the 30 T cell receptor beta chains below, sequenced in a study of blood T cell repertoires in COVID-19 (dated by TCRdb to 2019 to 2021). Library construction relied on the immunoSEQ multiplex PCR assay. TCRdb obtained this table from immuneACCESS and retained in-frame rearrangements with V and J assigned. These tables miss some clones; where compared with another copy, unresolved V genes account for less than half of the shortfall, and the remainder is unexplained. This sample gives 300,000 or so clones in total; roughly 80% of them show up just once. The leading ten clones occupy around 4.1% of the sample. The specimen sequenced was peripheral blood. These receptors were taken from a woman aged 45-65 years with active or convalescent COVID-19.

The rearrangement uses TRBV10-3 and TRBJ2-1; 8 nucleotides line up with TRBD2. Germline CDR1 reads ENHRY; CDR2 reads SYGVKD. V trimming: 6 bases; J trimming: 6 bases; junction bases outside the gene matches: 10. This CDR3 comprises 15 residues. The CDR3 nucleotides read TGTGCCATCAGAGAAACCGGGACTAGGATCAATGAGCAGTTCTTC. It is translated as CAIRETGTRINEQFF.

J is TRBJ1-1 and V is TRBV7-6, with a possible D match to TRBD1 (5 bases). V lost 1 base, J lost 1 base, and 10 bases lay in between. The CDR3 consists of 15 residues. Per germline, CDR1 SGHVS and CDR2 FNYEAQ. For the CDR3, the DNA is TGTGCCAGCAGCTTAGACCCAGGGCGGAACACTGAAGCTTTCTTT. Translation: CASSLDPGRNTEAFF.

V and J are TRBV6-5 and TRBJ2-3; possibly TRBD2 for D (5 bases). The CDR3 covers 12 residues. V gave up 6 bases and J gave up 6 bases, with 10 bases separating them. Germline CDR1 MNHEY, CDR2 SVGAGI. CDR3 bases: TGTGCCAGCAGCCTGTGGAGGGATACGCAGTATTTT. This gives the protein CASSLWRDTQYF.

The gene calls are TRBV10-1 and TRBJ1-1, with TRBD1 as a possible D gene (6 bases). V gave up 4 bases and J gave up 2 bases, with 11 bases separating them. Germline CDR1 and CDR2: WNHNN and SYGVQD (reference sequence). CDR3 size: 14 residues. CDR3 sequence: CASSGDTRNTEAFF. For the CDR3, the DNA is TGCGCCAGCAGTGGGGACACCCGAAACACTGAAGCTTTCTTT.

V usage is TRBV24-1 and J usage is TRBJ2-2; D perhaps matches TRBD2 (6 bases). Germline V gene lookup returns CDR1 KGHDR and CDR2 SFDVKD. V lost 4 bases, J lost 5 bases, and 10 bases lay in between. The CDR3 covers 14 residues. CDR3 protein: CATSDPTRTGELFF. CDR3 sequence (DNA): TGTGCCACCAGTGACCCGACTAGAACCGGGGAGCTGTTTTTT.

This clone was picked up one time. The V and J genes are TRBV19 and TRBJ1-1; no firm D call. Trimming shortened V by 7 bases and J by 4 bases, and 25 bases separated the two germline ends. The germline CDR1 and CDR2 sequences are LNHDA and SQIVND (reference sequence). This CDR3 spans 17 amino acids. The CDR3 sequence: CASTIGGPPTLATEAFF. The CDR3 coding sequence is TGTGCCAGTACAATAGGAGGTCCACCAACCCTAGCCACTGAAGCTTTCTTT.

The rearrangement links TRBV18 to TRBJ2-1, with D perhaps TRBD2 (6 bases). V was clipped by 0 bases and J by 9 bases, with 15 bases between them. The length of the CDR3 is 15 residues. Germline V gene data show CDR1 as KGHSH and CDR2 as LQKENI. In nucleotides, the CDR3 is TGTGCCAGCTCACCACCGTTCGGCCTGGGAGGTGAGCAGTTCTTC. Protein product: CASSPPFGLGGEQFF. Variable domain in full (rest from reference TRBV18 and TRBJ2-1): NAGVMQNPRHLVRRRGQEARLRCSPMKGHSHVYWYRQLPEEGLKFMVYLQKENIIDESGMPKERFSAEFPKEGPSILRIQQVVRGDSAAYFCASSPPFGLGGEQFFGPGTRLTVL.

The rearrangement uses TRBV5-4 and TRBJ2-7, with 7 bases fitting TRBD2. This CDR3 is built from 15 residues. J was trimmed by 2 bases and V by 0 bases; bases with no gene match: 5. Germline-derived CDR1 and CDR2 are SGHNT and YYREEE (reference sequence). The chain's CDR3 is CASSLDPGGAYEQYF. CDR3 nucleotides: TGTGCCAGCAGCTTGGACCCGGGAGGAGCCTACGAGCAGTACTTC.

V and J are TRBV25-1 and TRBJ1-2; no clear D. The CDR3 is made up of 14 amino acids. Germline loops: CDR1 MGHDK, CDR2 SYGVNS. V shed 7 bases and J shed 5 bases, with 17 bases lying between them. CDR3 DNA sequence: TGTGCCAGCATCCCGGATGGAGGGATGTATGGCTACACCTTC. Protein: CASIPDGGMYGYTF.

The CDR3 spells CASFSTGGSNINYGYTF. The CDR3 DNA reads TGTGCCAGCTTTTCGACAGGGGGCTCCAATATTAACTATGGCTACACCTTC. The chain carries TRBV2 and TRBJ1-2, with 10 bases matching TRBD1. CDR1 and CDR2 from the germline V gene are SNHLY and FYNNEI. The CDR3 sequence is 17 residues long. V dropped 8 bases and J dropped 1; count of bases not matched to a gene: 13.

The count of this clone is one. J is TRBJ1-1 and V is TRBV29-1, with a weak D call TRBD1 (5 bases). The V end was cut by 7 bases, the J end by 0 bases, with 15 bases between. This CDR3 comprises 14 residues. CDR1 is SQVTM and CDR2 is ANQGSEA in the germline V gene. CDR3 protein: CSAQLQGLNTEAFF. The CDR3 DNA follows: TGCAGCGCCCAGCTGCAGGGTTTGAACACTGAAGCTTTCTTT. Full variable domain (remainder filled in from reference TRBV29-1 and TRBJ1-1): SAVISQKPSRDICQRGTSLTIQCQVDSQVTMMFWYRQQPGQSLTLIATANQGSEATYESGFVIDKFPISRPNLTFSTLTVSNMSPEDSSIYLCSAQLQGLNTEAFFGQGTRLTVV.

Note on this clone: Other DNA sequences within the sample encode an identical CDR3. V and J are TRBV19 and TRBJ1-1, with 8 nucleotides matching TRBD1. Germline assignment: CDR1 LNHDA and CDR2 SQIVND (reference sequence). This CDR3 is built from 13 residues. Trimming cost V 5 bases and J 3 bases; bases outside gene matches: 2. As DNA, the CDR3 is TGTGCCAGTAGTCTGACAGGGGACACTGAAGCTTTCTTT. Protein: CASSLTGDTEAFF.

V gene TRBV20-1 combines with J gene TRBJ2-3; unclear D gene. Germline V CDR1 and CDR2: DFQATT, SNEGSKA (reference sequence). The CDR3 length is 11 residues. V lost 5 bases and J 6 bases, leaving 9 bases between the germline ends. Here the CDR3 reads CSAERGDTQYF. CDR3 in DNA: TGCAGTGCTGAACGAGGCGATACGCAGTATTTT.

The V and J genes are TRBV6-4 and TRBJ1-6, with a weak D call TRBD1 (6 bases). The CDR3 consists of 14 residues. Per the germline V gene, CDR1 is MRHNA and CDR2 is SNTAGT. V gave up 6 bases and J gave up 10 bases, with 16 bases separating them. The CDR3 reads CASSPADSGSPLHF. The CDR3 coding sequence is TGTGCCAGCAGCCCCGCGGACAGTGGCTCACCCCTCCACTTT.

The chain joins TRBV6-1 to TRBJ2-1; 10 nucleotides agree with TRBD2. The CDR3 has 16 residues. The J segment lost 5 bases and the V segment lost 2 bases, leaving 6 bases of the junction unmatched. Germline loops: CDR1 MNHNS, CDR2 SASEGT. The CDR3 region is CASSEYGTSVNNEQFF. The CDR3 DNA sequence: TGTGCCAGCAGTGAATACGGGACTAGCGTGAACAATGAGCAGTTCTTC.

The CDR3 DNA reads TGTGCCAGCAGCTTGGAGGGCAGGGCTTCACCCCTCCACTTT. It translates to CASSLEGRASPLHF. This chain uses TRBV5-6 with TRBJ1-6; D possibly corresponds to TRBD1 (5 bases). The germline V gene has CDR1 SGHDT and CDR2 YYEEEE. This CDR3 is built from 14 residues. Trimming stripped 0 bases from V and 9 bases from J, with 10 bases between.

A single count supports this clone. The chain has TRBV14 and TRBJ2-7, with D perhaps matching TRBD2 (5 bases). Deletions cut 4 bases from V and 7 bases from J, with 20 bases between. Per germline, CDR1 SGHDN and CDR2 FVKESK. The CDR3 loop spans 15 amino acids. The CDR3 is CASSPIGFRTGEQYF. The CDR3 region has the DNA TGTGCCAGCAGCCCCATCGGGTTCAGAACGGGGGAGCAGTACTTC.

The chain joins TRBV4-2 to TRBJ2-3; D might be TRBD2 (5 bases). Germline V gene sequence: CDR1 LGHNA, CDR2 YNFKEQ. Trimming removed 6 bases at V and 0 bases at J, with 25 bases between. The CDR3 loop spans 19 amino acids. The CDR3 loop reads CASRLQQRSAGLSTDTQYF. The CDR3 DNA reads TGTGCCAGCAGACTACAACAGAGGTCGGCGGGCCTTAGCACAGATACGCAGTATTTT.

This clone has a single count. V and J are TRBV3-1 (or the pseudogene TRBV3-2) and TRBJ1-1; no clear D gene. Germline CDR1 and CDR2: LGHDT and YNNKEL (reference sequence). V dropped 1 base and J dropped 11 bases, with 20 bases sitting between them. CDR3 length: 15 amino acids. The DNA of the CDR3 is TGTGCCAGCAGCCAAGCTTTACAACAGTCGAACCCCGCTTTCTTT. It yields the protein CASSQALQQSNPAFF.

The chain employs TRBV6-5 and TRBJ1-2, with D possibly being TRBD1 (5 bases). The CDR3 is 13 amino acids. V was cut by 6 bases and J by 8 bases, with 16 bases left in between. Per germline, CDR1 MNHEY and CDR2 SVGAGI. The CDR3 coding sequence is TGTGCCAGCAGGCTATCGACAGCGAGGGGCTACACCTTC. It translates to CASRLSTARGYTF.

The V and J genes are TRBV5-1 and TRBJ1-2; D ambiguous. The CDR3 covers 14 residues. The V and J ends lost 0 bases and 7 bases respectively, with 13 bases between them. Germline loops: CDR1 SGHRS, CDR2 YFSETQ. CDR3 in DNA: TGCGCCAGCAGCTTGGGCCTTGGAGGGCCTGGCTACACCTTC. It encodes CASSLGLGGPGYTF.

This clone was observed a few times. CDR3 coding DNA: TGTGCCAGCAGTGCGGCTAGCGCAAACTCCTACGAGCAGTACTTC. Translating it yields CASSAASANSYEQYF. The chain uses TRBV2 and TRBJ2-7, with D perhaps TRBD2 (6 bases). This CDR3 is 15 amino acids long. The germline V gene encodes CDR1 SNHLY and CDR2 FYNNEI. The V end was cut by 4 bases, the J end by 0 bases, with 13 bases between. Filled out from reference TRBV2 and TRBJ2-7, the complete variable domain reads EPEVTQTPSHQVTQMGQEVILRCVPISNHLYFYWYRQILGQKVEFLVSFYNNEISEKSEIFDDQFSVERPDGSNFTLKIRSTKLEDSAMYFCASSAASANSYEQYFGPGTRLTVT.

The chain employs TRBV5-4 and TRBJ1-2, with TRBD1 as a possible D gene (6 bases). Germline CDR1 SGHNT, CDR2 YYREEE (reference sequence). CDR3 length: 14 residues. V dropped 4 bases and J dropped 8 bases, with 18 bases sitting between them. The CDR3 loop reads CASSPQAGVYGYTF. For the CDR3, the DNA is TGTGCCAGCAGCCCTCAGGCAGGGGTATACGGCTACACCTTC.

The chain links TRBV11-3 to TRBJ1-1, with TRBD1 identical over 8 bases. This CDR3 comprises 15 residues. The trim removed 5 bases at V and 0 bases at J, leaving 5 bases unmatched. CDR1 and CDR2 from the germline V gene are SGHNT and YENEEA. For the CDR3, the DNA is TGTGCCAGCAGCCAGGACAGGGAAATGAACACTGAAGCTTTCTTT. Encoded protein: CASSQDREMNTEAFF.

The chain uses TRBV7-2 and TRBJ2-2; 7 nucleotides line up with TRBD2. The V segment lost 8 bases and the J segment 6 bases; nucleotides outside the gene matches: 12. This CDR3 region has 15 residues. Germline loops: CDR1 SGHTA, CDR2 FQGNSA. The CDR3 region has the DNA TGTGCCAGCGGAGGAGGCGGGAGTGGGGCCGGGGAGCTGTTTTTT. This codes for CASGGGGSGAGELFF.

In DNA form, the CDR3 reads TGTGCCAGCAGTTCAATGGGTAGGGGGATGGCTAACTATGGCTACACCTTC. As protein: CASSSMGRGMANYGYTF. The V call is TRBV27, the J call TRBJ1-2, with D perhaps TRBD1 (6 bases). V dropped 4 bases and J dropped 0 bases, with 18 bases sitting between them. The CDR3 sequence is 17 residues long. Germline lookup yields CDR1 MNHEY and CDR2 SMNVEV (reference sequence).

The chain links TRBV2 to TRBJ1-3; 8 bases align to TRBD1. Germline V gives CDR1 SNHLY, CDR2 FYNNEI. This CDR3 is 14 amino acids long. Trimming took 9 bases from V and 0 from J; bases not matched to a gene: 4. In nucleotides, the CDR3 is TGTGCCAGTTCAGGGGGCCGCTCTGGAAACACCATATATTTT. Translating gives CASSGGRSGNTIYF. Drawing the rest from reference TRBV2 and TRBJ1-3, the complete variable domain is EPEVTQTPSHQVTQMGQEVILRCVPISNHLYFYWYRQILGQKVEFLVSFYNNEISEKSEIFDDQFSVERPDGSNFTLKIRSTKLEDSAMYFCASSGGRSGNTIYFGEGSWLTVV.

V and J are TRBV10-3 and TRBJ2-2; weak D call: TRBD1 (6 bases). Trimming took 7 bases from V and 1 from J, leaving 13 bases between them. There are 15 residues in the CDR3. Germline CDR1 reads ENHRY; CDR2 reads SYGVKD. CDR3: CAITPGTLNTGELFF. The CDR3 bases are TGTGCCATCACCCCGGGGACATTGAACACCGGGGAGCTGTTTTTT.

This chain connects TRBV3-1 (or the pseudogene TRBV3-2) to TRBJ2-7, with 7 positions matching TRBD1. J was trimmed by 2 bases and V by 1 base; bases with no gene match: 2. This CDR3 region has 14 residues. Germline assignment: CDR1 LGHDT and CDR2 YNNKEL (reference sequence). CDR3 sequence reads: CASSQVTGAYEQYF. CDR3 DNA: TGTGCCAGCAGCCAAGTTACAGGGGCCTACGAGCAGTACTTC.

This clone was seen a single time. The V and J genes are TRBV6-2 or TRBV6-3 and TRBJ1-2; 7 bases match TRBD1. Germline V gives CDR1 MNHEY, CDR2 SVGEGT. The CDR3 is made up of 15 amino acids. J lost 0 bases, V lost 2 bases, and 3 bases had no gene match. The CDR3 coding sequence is TGTGCCAGCAGTTACGGGGGACAGCCTAACTATGGCTACACCTTC. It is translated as CASSYGGQPNYGYTF.